Listed below are T cell receptor beta chains from one sample, sequenced in a study of shared clonotypes between healthy human individuals. Profiled with immunoSEQ multiplex PCR; TCRdb holds only in-frame clones, not every one. This sample has 1.6 million or so clones, with approximately 98.5% found just once. Material for sequencing was naive CD4+ T cells sorted from blood. The receptor source for this set is a man younger than 45 in good health. The CDR3 runs from the conserved cysteine through the conserved F or W. The order of the fields is D gene, clone size, V gene, J gene, CDR3 DNA, CDR3 protein. D genes are given only for firm matches. The size field is filled for only some rows; it gives once, few, many or a size class.

>.|.|TRBV28|TRBJ2-7
TGTGCCAGCACTCCTTCCGCAGGCAGGCAAGGACTTCGCTACGAGCAGTACTTC
CASTPSAGRQGLRYEQYF
>.|.|TRBV5-6|TRBJ2-5
TGTGCCAGCAGCTTGCGCGGGGTCCAGAAAGAGACCCAGTACTTC
CASSLRGVQKETQYF
>.|.|TRBV7-9|TRBJ2-7
TGTGCCAGCAGCCACTCGGAAACCTACGAGCAGTACTTC
CASSHSETYEQYF
>.|.|TRBV30|TRBJ1-2
TGTGCCTGGAGTGTACAACGGAGGGGTCGGAATAACTATGGCTACACCTTC
CAWSVQRRGRNNYGYTF
>.|.|TRBV6-1|TRBJ1-2
TGTGCCAGTACCAGGGAGAACTATGGCTACACCTTC
CASTRENYGYTF
>.|.|TRBV6-6|TRBJ1-3
TGTGCCAGCAGGCAGGTTAACTCTGGAAACACCATATATTTT
CASRQVNSGNTIYF
>.|.|TRBV19|TRBJ2-7
TGTGCCAGTAGTATAAGAGGTAGGAGCTCCTACGAGCAGTACTTC
CASSIRGRSSYEQYF
>TRBD2|.|TRBV2|TRBJ2-2
TGTGCCAGCAGTGCAGGGACTAGGGCGGGCGGGGAGCTGTTTTTT
CASSAGTRAGGELFF
>.|once|TRBV15|TRBJ2-1
TGTGCCACCAGCAGAGCGGGAGCTTTAAATGAGCAGTTCTTC
CATSRAGALNEQFF
>TRBD1|.|TRBV5-1|TRBJ2-2
TGCGCCAGCAGCTGGGACAGGGTCACCGGGGAGCTGTTTTTT
CASSWDRVTGELFF
>.|.|TRBV18|TRBJ2-1
TGTGCCAGCTCCCAGAGGGATGAGCAGTTCTTC
CASSQRDEQFF
>TRBD1|.|TRBV7-9|TRBJ1-5
TGTGCCAGCAGCCCTCAGGGGGCTGGGAATCAGCCCCAGCATTTT
CASSPQGAGNQPQHF
>.|.|TRBV5-8|TRBJ2-7
TGTGCCAGCAGCCCCCACACGTGGGGCTACGAGCAGTACTTC
CASSPHTWGYEQYF
>.|.|TRBV5-1|TRBJ2-2
TGCGCCAGCAGCTTGGAACAGGGTGGGGCCACCGGGGAGCTGTTTTTT
CASSLEQGGATGELFF
>.|.|TRBV2|TRBJ2-3
TGTGCCAGCAGGGTTAGCACAGATACGCAGTATTTT
CASRVSTDTQYF
>.|.|TRBV30|TRBJ2-3
TGTGCCTGTTCAAGGGGGACAGATACGCAGTATTTT
CACSRGTDTQYF
>.|.|TRBV14|TRBJ1-2
TGTGCCAGCAGCCGACGACAATCACAGGGTTCCATTAACTATGGCTACACCTTC
CASSRRQSQGSINYGYTF
>.|.|TRBV4-3|TRBJ1-5
TGCGCCAGCAGCCAAGATCCACAGGGTCAGCCCCAGCATTTT
CASSQDPQGQPQHF
>TRBD1|.|TRBV14|TRBJ2-2
TGTGCCAGCAGGGGGACAGTTGTCACCGGGGAGCTGTTTTTT
CASRGTVVTGELFF
>TRBD2|.|TRBV28|TRBJ2-3
TGTGCCAGCAGTCAGATCCTAGCGGGGGGCCTCGTTCGCACAGATACGCAGTATTTT
CASSQILAGGLVRTDTQYF
>TRBD1|.|TRBV19|TRBJ2-2
TGTGCCAGTAGTATATATTCGTGGGACAGTCGCACCGGGGAGCTGTTTTTT
CASSIYSWDSRTGELFF
>.|.|TRBV30|TRBJ2-5
TGTGCCTGGAGGCCTGGACAGCGGGAGACCCAGTACTTC
CAWRPGQRETQYF
>TRBD1|.|TRBV11-2|TRBJ2-1
TGTGCCAGCAGCTTAAGGACAGGGGAGAATGAGCAGTTCTTC
CASSLRTGENEQFF
>TRBD1|.|TRBV7-9|TRBJ1-4
TGTGCCAGCTCGGGACAGTGGATCTCTGAAAAACTGTTTTTT
CASSGQWISEKLFF
>.|.|TRBV2|TRBJ2-1
TGTGCCAGCAGTCCTCGGTCCGTTGGTGAGCAGTTCTTC
CASSPRSVGEQFF
>.|.|TRBV18|TRBJ2-3
TGTGCCAGCTCACCACAGAGAGCTAGCACAGATACGCAGTATTTT
CASSPQRASTDTQYF
>.|.|TRBV5-1|TRBJ2-5
TGCGCCAGCAGCTCCGGGGGCGAAGAGACCCAGTACTTC
CASSSGGEETQYF
>.|.|TRBV5-1|TRBJ2-1
TGCGCCAGCGCGACTTCGCCGGGGCAGTTCTTC
CASATSPGQFF
>.|.|TRBV6-5|TRBJ1-2
TGTGCCAGCAGGGCCCGAGCTAACTATGGCTACACCTTC
CASRARANYGYTF
>.|once|TRBV6-1|TRBJ2-3
TGTGCCAGCAGTGACAGTCTCTATATAGCGGAGAGCACAGATACGCAGTATTTT
CASSDSLYIAESTDTQYF
>.|.|TRBV2|TRBJ1-1
TGTGCCAGCAGTGAAACGAGGGCCGTATCCGCTGAAGCTTTCTTT
CASSETRAVSAEAFF
>TRBD2|.|TRBV13|TRBJ2-3
TGTGCCAGCAGCTTAGCACCACGGGTAGCGGGAGCAATCACAGATACGCAGTATTTT
CASSLAPRVAGAITDTQYF
>TRBD1|once|TRBV28|TRBJ2-4
TGTGCCAGCAGCATCGGGACAGCTGATTGGAGCTTC
CASSIGTADWSF